This T cell receptor beta chain was retrieved from a study of blood T cell repertoires in COVID-19. Study overall: T cells, B-cell-depleted T cells, or PBMCs supplied cDNA or gDNA.

The length of the CDR3 is 15 residues. Germline CDR1 and CDR2: GTSNPN and SVGIG (reference sequence). J was trimmed by 1 base and V by 1 base; bases with no gene match: 5. Repertoires were generated with immunoSEQ multiplex PCR, while TCRdb's copy carries only in-frame clones and drops some. Altogether roughly 200,000 clones are present, around nine tenths being singletons, with the ten largest covering 5.5% to 8%. This receptor was identified in a man in his fifties or sixties who had recovered from COVID-19. Sequenced: peripheral blood. The V and J genes are TRBV30 and TRBJ2-7; 9 bases align to TRBD1. Here the CDR3 DNA reads TGTGCCTGGAGTGCCGCCGACAGGGGGTCCTACGAGCAGTACTTC. Protein product: CAWSAADRGSYEQYF.